This T cell receptor beta chain emerged from a study of cytotoxic CD8 clonotypes in ibrutinib-treated CLL. The overall study: Results showed some 25 partial and 2 complete responses; following median about 68 months, about 15 remained remitted, approximately twelve advanced.

In regard to this clone: Its antigen remains unknown.

Germline assignment: CDR1 SGHTA and CDR2 FQGNSA. The CDR3 runs 16 residues. V was pared by 1 base and J by 5 bases, with 15 bases between. Study-wide points: Increased clonality at ibrutinib response gave way to a return toward baseline at progression.

Investigators sourced about 2.2 micrograms of genomic DNA from cryopreserved PBMCs for TCR beta libraries. Clones were sequenced by immunoSEQ multiplex PCR, and TCRdb holds only the in-frame ones, with some missing. Among about 140,000 clones listed, 75% to 80% were seen once. V is TRBV7-2 and J is TRBJ2-1; the D gene is possibly TRBD2 (6 bases). The sequencing here drew on PBMCs, taken after 24 months of ibrutinib treatment. This receptor was identified in a human donor with chronic lymphocytic leukemia. The CDR3 nucleotides read TGTGCCAGCAGCTTAGTTGGGGGGACGGCTCACAATGAGCAGTTCTTC. This sequence encodes CASSLVGGTAHNEQFF.